The 20 T cell receptor beta chains reported below all come from one sample, sequenced in a study of blood T cell repertoires in COVID-19. TCRdb's copy holds only in-frame clones and misses some; the assay was immunoSEQ multiplex PCR. The table has a few hundred thousand clones, nearly 90% seen once; the top ten hold more than 0.85%. The sequencing sample was made of peripheral blood. Source of these receptors: a woman aged 40-49 years with COVID-19, enrolled during active disease.

The J gene is TRBJ1-1, the V gene TRBV18, with 8 bases fitting TRBD1. Looked up from germline, CDR1 is KGHSH and CDR2 is LQKENI. J gave up 4 bases and V 5 bases, and 6 bases lay outside the gene matches. This CDR3 has 14 amino acids. In DNA, the CDR3 is TGTGCCAGCTCATTCCAGGGGGCTAGCACTGAAGCTTTCTTT. Protein product: CASSFQGASTEAFF.

The V gene is TRBV2, the J gene TRBJ2-3; TRBD2 matches at 9 bases. Germline CDR1 SNHLY, CDR2 FYNNEI. V trimming: 7 bases; J trimming: 4 bases; junction bases outside the gene matches: 12. This CDR3 comprises 16 residues. CDR3 sequence: CASTPYSGTSPDTQYF. The CDR3 nucleotides read TGTGCCAGCACCCCTTACTCCGGGACTAGCCCAGATACGCAGTATTTT. Variable domain in full (rest from reference TRBV2 and TRBJ2-3): EPEVTQTPSHQVTQMGQEVILRCVPISNHLYFYWYRQILGQKVEFLVSFYNNEISEKSEIFDDQFSVERPDGSNFTLKIRSTKLEDSAMYFCASTPYSGTSPDTQYFGPGTRLTVL.

This clone was counted a single time. The V and J genes are TRBV7-2 and TRBJ2-3; tentative D call: TRBD2 (7 bases). Germline-derived CDR1 and CDR2 are SGHTA and FQGNSA. V shed 5 bases and J shed 0 bases, with 9 bases lying between them. The CDR3 totals 14 residues. Here the CDR3 reads CASSRGASTDTQYF. CDR3 in DNA: TGTGCCAGCAGCCGGGGGGCCAGCACAGATACGCAGTATTTT.

The J gene is TRBJ1-4, the V gene TRBV10-1, with D possibly TRBD1 on 5 matching bases. Germline CDR1 is WNHNN and CDR2 is SYGVQD (reference sequence). The CDR3 is made up of 17 amino acids. V was pared by 0 bases and J by 1 base, with 12 bases between. The CDR3 sequence is CASSESARGGTNEKLFF. The CDR3 DNA follows: TGCGCCAGCAGTGAGTCGGCAAGGGGAGGAACTAATGAAAAACTGTTTTTT.

The chain couples TRBV28 to TRBJ1-2; the D is unclear. The CDR3 covers 11 residues. Germline lookup yields CDR1 MDHEN and CDR2 SYDVKM. Trimming stripped 3 bases from V and 5 bases from J, with 4 bases between. The CDR3, as DNA: TGTGCCAGCAGTTTTACTTATGGCTACACCTTC. Its translation: CASSFTYGYTF.

This chain connects TRBV29-1 to TRBJ1-2; 9 positions match TRBD1. V trimming: 7 bases; J trimming: 4 bases; junction bases outside the gene matches: 10. Germline CDR1 is SQVTM and CDR2 is ANQGSEA. The CDR3 runs 14 residues. In nucleotides, the CDR3 is TGCAGCGCCTGGACAGGGGAGTTGGGCTATGGCTACACCTTC. It codes for CSAWTGELGYGYTF.

The V and J genes are TRBV5-6 and TRBJ2-7, with a weak D call TRBD1 (5 bases). Germline CDR1 reads SGHDT; CDR2 reads YYEEEE. This CDR3 spans 15 amino acids. Trimming removed 1 base from V and 4 bases from J, with 15 bases in between. CDR3: CASSLSTGSTYEQYF. CDR3 bases: TGTGCCAGCAGCTTGTCTACAGGCAGCACTTACGAGCAGTACTTC.

A single count supports this clone. The V call is TRBV29-1, the J call TRBJ2-4; a weak D match, TRBD2 (5 bases). There are 12 residues in the CDR3. V was pared by 8 bases and J by 4 bases, with 12 bases between. CDR1 and CDR2 from the germline V gene are SQVTM and ANQGSEA. The CDR3 here is CSTKDWKNIQYF. CDR3 in DNA: TGCAGCACTAAGGACTGGAAAAACATTCAGTACTTC.

The gene calls are TRBV27 and TRBJ1-1; D may be TRBD1 (6 bases). Germline loops: CDR1 MNHEY, CDR2 SMNVEV (reference sequence). The CDR3 totals 14 residues. With 6 bases removed from V and 1 base from J, the gap between germline ends came to 12 bases. The CDR3 is CASSSGQTNTEAFF. The DNA for the CDR3 is TGTGCCAGCAGCTCCGGACAGACGAACACTGAAGCTTTCTTT.

In this sample, this clone turned up once. The J gene is TRBJ1-5, the V gene TRBV6-5, with D tentatively TRBD1 (5 bases). The CDR3 length is 15 residues. Germline CDR1 reads MNHEY; CDR2 reads SVGAGI. V was trimmed by 4 bases and J by 3 bases, leaving 13 bases between them. The CDR3 sequence: CASSSSTAPNQPQHF. The CDR3, as DNA: TGTGCCAGCAGTTCATCGACAGCTCCCAATCAGCCCCAGCATTTT.

This clone was observed once. This chain joins TRBV30 and TRBJ1-1; D gene unclear. This CDR3 is 13 amino acids long. Between the trimmed V and J ends, which lost 2 bases and 1 base, there was a span of 8 bases. Per germline, CDR1 GTSNPN and CDR2 SVGIG (reference sequence). CDR3 region: CAWSRRENTEAFF. The CDR3 nucleotides read TGTGCCTGGAGTAGGAGGGAGAACACTGAAGCTTTCTTT.

The rearrangement joins TRBV7-9 to TRBJ1-1; 8 positions agree with TRBD1. Per the germline V gene, CDR1 is SEHNR and CDR2 is FQNEAQ (reference sequence). Trimming took 7 bases from V and 1 from J; bases not matched to a gene: 8. CDR3 size: 15 residues. This chain's CDR3 is CASTGQGGENTEAFF. The CDR3 region has the DNA TGTGCCAGCACCGGACAGGGAGGTGAGAACACTGAAGCTTTCTTT.

This clone was recorded once. V and J are TRBV18 and TRBJ1-2; no reliable D call. Germline assignment: CDR1 KGHSH and CDR2 LQKENI. V was clipped by 5 bases and J by 1 base, with 20 bases between them. The CDR3 runs to 17 residues. The CDR3 loop is CASSSRVSPEINYGYTF. Written as DNA, the CDR3 is TGTGCCAGCTCATCTCGAGTTTCGCCGGAGATTAACTATGGCTACACCTTC.

The rearrangement joins TRBV28 to TRBJ2-2, with TRBD2 matching 9 bases. Germline loops: CDR1 MDHEN, CDR2 SYDVKM. This CDR3 is built from 16 residues. V was clipped by 3 bases and J by 3 bases; unmatched bases: 5. This CDR3 reads CASSLAGGLYTGELFF. In DNA, the CDR3 is TGTGCCAGCAGTTTGGCGGGGGGGCTGTACACCGGGGAGCTGTTTTTT.

The chain is built from TRBV28 and TRBJ1-5, with D tentatively TRBD1 (5 bases). With 6 bases removed from V and 4 bases from J, the gap between germline ends came to 10 bases. The CDR3 has 13 residues. CDR1 is MDHEN and CDR2 is SYDVKM in the germline V gene. The CDR3 bases are TGTGCCAGCAGAATCGACAGTAATCAGCCCCAGCATTTT. It is translated as CASRIDSNQPQHF.

The rearrangement joins TRBV19 to TRBJ1-1, with D perhaps matching TRBD1 (6 bases). The V gene's germline CDR1 is LNHDA and CDR2 SQIVND (reference sequence). The V end was cut by 3 bases, the J end by 2 bases, with 10 bases between. The CDR3 length is 14 residues. Written as DNA, the CDR3 is TGTGCCAGTAGTATCGGGGGGCGTAACACTGAAGCTTTCTTT. Residues: CASSIGGRNTEAFF.

J is TRBJ2-2 and V is TRBV6-2 or TRBV6-3, with a tentative D call TRBD1 (8 bases). The CDR3 contains 21 residues. The V gene lost 4 bases and the J gene lost 6 bases, with 33 bases spanning the gap. Germline CDR1 is MNHEY and CDR2 is SVGEGT. In DNA form, the CDR3 reads TGTGCCAGCAGTTCCCCGCAGCGGCTAAATCAAAGACAGGGGAGGGCCGGGGAGCTGTTTTTT. This translates into CASSSPQRLNQRQGRAGELFF.

The chain uses TRBV6-5 and TRBJ1-2; 7 nucleotides line up with TRBD1. CDR3 length: 12 amino acids. Germline CDR1 and CDR2: MNHEY and SVGAGI. J gave up 13 bases and V 5 bases, and 10 bases lay outside the gene matches. CDR3 coding DNA: TGTGCCAGCAGTACATACCCGAGGGGGCCCACCTTC. It specifies CASSTYPRGPTF.

The chain links TRBV7-2 to TRBJ1-5, with 7 bases aligning to TRBD1. The length of the CDR3 is 14 residues. Unmatched junction bases numbered 0, after V lost 3 bases and J lost 1 base. From germline, CDR1 is SGHTA and CDR2 FQGNSA. The CDR3 bases are TGTGCCAGCAGCTTGGACAGGAGCAATCAGCCCCAGCATTTT. It yields the protein CASSLDRSNQPQHF.

The V call is TRBV29-1, the J call TRBJ2-1; D remains ambiguous. The CDR3 spans 16 residues. V was clipped by 2 bases and J by 0 bases, with 14 bases between them. Germline values: CDR1 SQVTM, CDR2 ANQGSEA. CDR3 in amino acids: CSVELWRPSSYNEQFF. Here the CDR3 DNA reads TGCAGCGTTGAATTATGGCGGCCCAGCTCCTACAATGAGCAGTTCTTC.